The 5 T cell receptor beta chains given below trace back to one sample, sequenced in a study of shared clonotypes between healthy human individuals. The data were produced by immunoSEQ multiplex PCR, yet TCRdb's version contains in-frame clones alone and is incomplete. The data hold approximately 640,000 clones, with about two thirds observed a single time. The sample comprised memory CD4+ T cells sorted from blood. The subset denotes: CD45RA-negative fraction. These receptor sequences come from a woman in her 30s in good health.

CDR3 nucleotides: TGTGCCAGCTCACCACCCGGGGTTGTTAGCTACAATGAGCAGTTCTTC. Its translation: CASSPPGVVSYNEQFF. V and J are TRBV18 and TRBJ2-1; D possibly corresponds to TRBD2 (5 bases). CDR1 and CDR2 from the germline V gene are KGHSH and LQKENI. Trimming took off 0 bases at V and 3 bases at J, with 12 bases between the two ends. The CDR3 length is 16 residues.

This clone was recorded a few times. The DNA of the CDR3 is TGTGCCAGCTCACCTTCACCCACTAGCAGTGAGCAGTTCTTC. Its protein product is CASSPSPTSSEQFF. The chain has TRBV18 and TRBJ2-1; D may be TRBD2 (6 bases). V lost 3 bases to trimming and J lost 9 bases, with 15 bases between them. The germline CDR1 and CDR2 sequences are KGHSH and LQKENI. The CDR3 runs to 14 residues.

The chain is built from TRBV2 and TRBJ1-5; D is ambiguous. Germline loops: CDR1 SNHLY, CDR2 FYNNEI. Trimming took off 3 bases at V and 1 base at J, with 10 bases between the two ends. The CDR3 spans 15 residues. The chain's CDR3 is CASSDAGLSNQPQHF. The CDR3 DNA follows: TGTGCCAGCAGTGATGCGGGGTTAAGCAATCAGCCCCAGCATTTT.

The chain couples TRBV15 to TRBJ1-4; D is perhaps TRBD1 (6 bases). Germline V CDR1 and CDR2: LNHNV, YYDKDF (reference sequence). Trimming pared 0 bases from V and 4 bases from J, leaving 9 bases between. This CDR3 contains 15 residues. CDR3 amino acids: CATSRDLGGNEKLFF. DNA for the CDR3: TGTGCCACCAGCAGAGACTTAGGGGGTAATGAAAAACTGTTTTTT.

This rearrangement joins TRBV5-1 to TRBJ1-2, with D hard to call. V was clipped by 4 bases and J by 7 bases, with 14 bases between them. Germline V gives CDR1 SGHRS, CDR2 YFSETQ. This CDR3 is 13 amino acids long. CDR3 loop: CASSLRGDVGYTF. In DNA, the CDR3 is TGCGCCAGCAGCCTCCGGGGTGATGTTGGCTACACCTTC. Looking up the rest from reference TRBV5-1 and TRBJ1-2 gives the full variable domain: KAGVTQTPRYLIKTRGQQVTLSCSPISGHRSVSWYQQTPGQGLQFLFEYFSETQRNKGNFPGRFSGRQFSNSRSEMNVSTLELGDSALYLCASSLRGDVGYTFGSGTRLTVV.